Following are 13 T cell receptor beta chains from one sample sequenced in a study of blood T cell repertoires in COVID-19. The method was immunoSEQ multiplex PCR; TCRdb's version includes in-frame clones alone and lacks a portion of them. Counted here are under 75,000 clones, more than 70% occurring once; the ten biggest clones make up roughly 6.3%. The sample consisted of peripheral blood. Receptors originate from a woman aged 60-75 years with acute or convalescent COVID-19.

The rearrangement uses TRBV5-4 and TRBJ1-3; maybe TRBD1 (5 bases). Germline V gene lookup returns CDR1 SGHNT and CDR2 YYREEE (reference sequence). CDR3 size: 16 residues. Trimming took 0 bases from V and 4 from J, leaving 14 bases between them. CDR3 bases: TGTGCCAGCAGCTTGGCCGGGGGTTCCTCGGGAAACACCATATATTTT. Translation gives CASSLAGGSSGNTIYF.

The chain joins TRBV5-5 to TRBJ1-2; perhaps TRBD1 as D (6 bases). The ends were cut back, 0 bases at V and 5 bases at J, with 14 bases in the middle. Germline loops: CDR1 SGHKS, CDR2 YYEKEE (reference sequence). The length of the CDR3 is 15 residues. CDR3 amino acids: CASSLVGGAGYGYTF. The CDR3 DNA is TGTGCCAGCAGCTTGGTTGGGGGCGCTGGGTATGGCTACACCTTC.

This chain uses TRBV6-5 with TRBJ2-7; 7 bases are shared with TRBD1. Germline V gives CDR1 MNHEY, CDR2 SVGAGI. This CDR3 comprises 13 residues. Trimming at V came to 6 bases and at J to 3 bases, leaving 5 bases not matched to a gene. DNA for the CDR3: TGTGCCAGCAGAAGAGACAGGGACTACGAGCAGTACTTC. As protein: CASRRDRDYEQYF.

The chain couples TRBV11-2 to TRBJ2-3; the D gene is possibly TRBD1 (6 bases). Germline lookup yields CDR1 SGHAT and CDR2 FQNNGV. This CDR3 region has 13 residues. V lost 3 bases and J lost 6, with 10 bases in between. The CDR3 reads CASSFRQEDTQYF. DNA for the CDR3: TGTGCCAGCAGCTTCCGACAGGAGGATACGCAGTATTTT.

The genes are TRBV5-1 and TRBJ1-2, with D possibly matching TRBD1 (6 bases). V lost 4 bases and J lost 5, with 21 bases in between. Germline loops: CDR1 SGHRS, CDR2 YFSETQ. There are 16 residues in the CDR3. Here the CDR3 reads CASSKSLRQVDYGYTF. CDR3 nucleotides: TGCGCCAGCAGCAAATCACTTCGACAGGTTGATTATGGCTACACCTTC.

There are a few counts of this clone. The chain has TRBV11-2 and TRBJ1-5; D ambiguous. V gave up 1 base and J gave up 8 bases, with 12 bases separating them. Germline values: CDR1 SGHAT, CDR2 FQNNGV. The CDR3 is 14 residues long. The CDR3 region is CASSLGAGHEPQHF. The CDR3 nucleotides are TGTGCCAGCAGCTTAGGGGCTGGTCACGAGCCCCAGCATTTT.

J is TRBJ2-2 and V is TRBV5-1, with a weak D call TRBD2 (5 bases). V lost 0 bases and J lost 7, with 13 bases in between. CDR1 is SGHRS and CDR2 is YFSETQ in the germline V gene. The CDR3 has 15 amino acids. As DNA, the CDR3 is TGCGCCAGCAGCTTGGCCGGGAAGGTGGGCGGGGAGCTGTTTTTT. This translates into CASSLAGKVGGELFF.

This clone occurred a few times. Additional DNA sequences in this sample encode the identical CDR3. The CDR3 nucleotides read TGTGCCAGTAGTAGAGGCCAGAGCTCTGGGGCCAACGTCCTGACTTTC. Residues: CASSRGQSSGANVLTF. J is TRBJ2-6 and V is TRBV19; D not resolved. This CDR3 contains 16 residues. Germline loops: CDR1 LNHDA, CDR2 SQIVND (reference sequence). Trimming took 4 bases from V and 0 from J, leaving 10 bases between them.

This clone was seen a few times. This chain joins TRBV9 and TRBJ1-2; no clear D. Trimming shortened V by 4 bases and J by 5 bases, and 3 bases separated the two germline ends. This CDR3 spans 10 amino acids. CDR1 is SGDLS and CDR2 is YYNGEE in the germline V gene. CDR3 in DNA: TGTGCCAGCAGCTCATATGGCTACACCTTC. This gives the protein CASSSYGYTF.

The V call is TRBV23-1, the J call TRBJ1-1; weak D call: TRBD1 (5 bases). TRBV23-1 is an ORF for which the function is uncertain. The length of the CDR3 is 14 residues. V was shortened by 4 bases and J by 0 bases, with 9 bases between the two germline ends. This chain's CDR3 is CASSRDSMNTEAFF. As DNA, the CDR3 is TGCGCCAGCAGTCGAGACAGTATGAACACTGAAGCTTTCTTT.

The chain combines TRBV6-2 or TRBV6-3 with TRBJ1-1; D not certain. This CDR3 contains 12 residues. The V end lost 5 bases, the J end lost 3 bases, and 7 bases lay between the germline ends. Germline CDR1 reads MNHEY; CDR2 reads SVGEGT. CDR3 sequence: CASSAGYTEAFF. The CDR3 coding sequence is TGTGCCAGCAGTGCCGGTTACACTGAAGCTTTCTTT.

The chain carries TRBV30 and TRBJ1-5; D is perhaps TRBD1 (5 bases). The V gene's germline CDR1 is GTSNPN and CDR2 SVGIG (reference sequence). V shed 1 base and J shed 5 bases, with 9 bases lying between them. CDR3 length: 13 residues. The CDR3 spells CAWSGRADQPQHF. The CDR3 DNA follows: TGTGCCTGGAGTGGCAGGGCGGATCAGCCCCAGCATTTT.

This chain uses TRBV21-1 with TRBJ1-5. TRBV21-1 represents a pseudogene. This CDR3 contains 16 residues. CDR3 protein: CASSKGTGGSNQPQHF. CDR3 nucleotides: TGTGCCAGCAGCAAAGGGACCGGGGGTTCGAATCAGCCCCAGCATTTT.